This T cell receptor beta chain was obtained from a study of blood T cell repertoires in COVID-19. Study information: Specimens from acute and convalescent COVID-19 originated in the United States, Italy and Spain. T cells, B-cell-depleted T cells, or PBMCs provided the cDNA or gDNA that served as material.

As handled by the study authors: By means of reference gene primer amplification, nucleated cell counts were estimated. Sequencing used immunoSEQ multiplex PCR; TCRdb keeps in-frame clones, though not all of them. The D gene and trimming were derived from the DNA, and the V and J assignments and clone size from that table. The sample yields about 170,000 clones, around 90% seen once. This CDR3 is 15 amino acids long. Trimming left V 0 bases short and J 4 bases short, with 13 bases between. Germline assignment: CDR1 SGHNT and CDR2 YYREEE (reference sequence). The sequence derives from a woman of 80 years or more with COVID-19, enrolled during active disease. This chain connects TRBV5-4 to TRBJ1-1; D gene ambiguous. Sequencing was carried out using peripheral blood. CDR3 in DNA: TGTGCCAGCAGCTTGGATCGGAGTTTTGGCACTGAAGCTTTCTTT. Amino acids: CASSLDRSFGTEAFF. The full variable domain, with the rest looked up from reference TRBV5-4 and TRBJ1-1, is ETGVTQSPTHLIKTRGQQVTLRCSSQSGHNTVSWYQQALGQGPQFIFQYYREEENGRGNFPPRFSGLQFPNYSSELNVNALELDDSALYLCASSLDRSFGTEAFFGQGTRLTVV.